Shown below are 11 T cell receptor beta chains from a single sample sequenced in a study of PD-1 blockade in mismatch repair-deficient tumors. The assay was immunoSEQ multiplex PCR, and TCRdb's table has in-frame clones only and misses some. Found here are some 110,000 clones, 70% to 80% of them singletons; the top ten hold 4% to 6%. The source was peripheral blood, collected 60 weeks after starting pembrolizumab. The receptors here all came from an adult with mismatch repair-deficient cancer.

The CDR3 sequence: CASSPLLTGGYEQYF. CDR3 coding DNA: TGTGCCAGTTCACCACTTCTGACAGGGGGGTACGAGCAGTACTTC. The genes are TRBV6-6 and TRBJ2-7; TRBD1 aligns across 9 bases. The V gene end was trimmed by 9 bases and the J gene end by 4 bases; junction bases not matched to a gene: 13. Looked up from germline, CDR1 is MNHNY and CDR2 is SVGAGI (reference sequence). This CDR3 comprises 15 residues.

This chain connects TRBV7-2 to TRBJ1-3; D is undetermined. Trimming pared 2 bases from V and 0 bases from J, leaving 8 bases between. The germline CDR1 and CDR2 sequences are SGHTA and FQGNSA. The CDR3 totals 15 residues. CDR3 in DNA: TGTGCCAGCAGCTTACCCCGAAACTCTGGAAACACCATATATTTT. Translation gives CASSLPRNSGNTIYF.

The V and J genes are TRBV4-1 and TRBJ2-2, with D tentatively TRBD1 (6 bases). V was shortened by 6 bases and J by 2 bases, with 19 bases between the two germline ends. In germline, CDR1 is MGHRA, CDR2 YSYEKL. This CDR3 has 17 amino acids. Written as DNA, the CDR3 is TGCGCCAGCAGTCCCCAGGGGCAAGGGAGCAACACCGGGGAGCTGTTTTTT. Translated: CASSPQGQGSNTGELFF.

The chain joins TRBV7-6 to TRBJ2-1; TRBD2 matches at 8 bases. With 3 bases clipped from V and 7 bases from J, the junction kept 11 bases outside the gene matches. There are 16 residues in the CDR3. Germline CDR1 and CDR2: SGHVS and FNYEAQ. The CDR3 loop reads CASSLGLVGGRNEQFF. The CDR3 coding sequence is TGTGCCAGCAGCTTGGGACTAGTCGGCGGGAGGAATGAGCAGTTCTTC.

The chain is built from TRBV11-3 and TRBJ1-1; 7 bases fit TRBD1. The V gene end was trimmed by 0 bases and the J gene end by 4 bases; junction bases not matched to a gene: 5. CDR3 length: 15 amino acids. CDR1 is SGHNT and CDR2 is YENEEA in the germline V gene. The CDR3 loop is CASSLDRGPGTEAFF. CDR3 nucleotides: TGTGCCAGCAGCTTAGATAGGGGGCCGGGCACTGAAGCTTTCTTT.

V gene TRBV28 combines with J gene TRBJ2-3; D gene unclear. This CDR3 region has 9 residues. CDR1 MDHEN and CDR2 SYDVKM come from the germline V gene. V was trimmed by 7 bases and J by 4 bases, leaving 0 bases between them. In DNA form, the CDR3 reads TGTGCCAGCACAGATACGCAGTATTTT. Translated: CASTDTQYF.

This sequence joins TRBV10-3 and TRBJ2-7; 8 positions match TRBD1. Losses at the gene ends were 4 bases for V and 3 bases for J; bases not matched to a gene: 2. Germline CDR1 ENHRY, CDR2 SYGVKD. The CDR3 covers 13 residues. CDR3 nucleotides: TGTGCCATCAGTGGACAGGGGAGCTACGAGCAGTACTTC. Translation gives CAISGQGSYEQYF.

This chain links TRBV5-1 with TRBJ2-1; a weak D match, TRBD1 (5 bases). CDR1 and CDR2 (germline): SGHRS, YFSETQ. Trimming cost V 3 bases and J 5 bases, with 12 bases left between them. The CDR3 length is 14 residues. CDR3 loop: CASSSREIHNEQFF. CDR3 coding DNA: TGCGCCAGCAGCTCCAGGGAAATCCACAATGAGCAGTTCTTC.

CDR3 loop: CASSLVGETQYF. CDR3 DNA: TGTGCCAGCAGCTTAGTGGGAGAGACCCAGTACTTC. J is TRBJ2-5 and V is TRBV7-2, with D unclear. V lost 1 base to trimming and J lost 4 bases, with 4 bases between them. In germline, CDR1 is SGHTA, CDR2 FQGNSA. The CDR3 sequence is 12 residues long.

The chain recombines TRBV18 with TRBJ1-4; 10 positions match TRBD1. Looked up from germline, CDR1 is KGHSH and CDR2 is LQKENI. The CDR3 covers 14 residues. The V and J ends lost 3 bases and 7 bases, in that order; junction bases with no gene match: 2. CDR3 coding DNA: TGTGCCAGCTCACCCCGGGACAGGGGTGAAAAACTGTTTTTT. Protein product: CASSPRDRGEKLFF.

CDR3 protein: CASSARTSGLYNEQFF. The CDR3 DNA reads as TGTGCCAGCAGCGCCCGGACTAGCGGGTTGTATAATGAGCAGTTCTTC. The rearrangement links TRBV9 to TRBJ2-1; 11 bases fit TRBD2. V shed 3 bases and J 7 bases; nucleotides not matched to a gene: 9. The germline gives CDR1 SGDLS, CDR2 YYNGEE. This CDR3 region has 16 residues.